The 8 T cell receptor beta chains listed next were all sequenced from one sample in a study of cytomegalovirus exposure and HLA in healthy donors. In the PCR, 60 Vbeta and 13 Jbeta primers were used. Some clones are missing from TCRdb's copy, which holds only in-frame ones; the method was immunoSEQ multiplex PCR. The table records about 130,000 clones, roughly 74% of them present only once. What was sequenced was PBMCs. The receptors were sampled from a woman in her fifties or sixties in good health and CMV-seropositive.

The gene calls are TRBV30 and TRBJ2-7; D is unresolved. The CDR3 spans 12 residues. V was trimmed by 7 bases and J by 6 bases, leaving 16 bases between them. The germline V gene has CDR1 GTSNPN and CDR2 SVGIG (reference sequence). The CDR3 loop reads CASSAGRREQYF. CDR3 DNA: TGTGCCTCTTCCGCCGGTCGTCGCGAGCAGTACTTC.

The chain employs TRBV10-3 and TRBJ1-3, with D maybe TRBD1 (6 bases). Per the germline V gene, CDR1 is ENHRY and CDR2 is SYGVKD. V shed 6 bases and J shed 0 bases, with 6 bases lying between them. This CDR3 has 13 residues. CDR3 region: CAIRDSSGNTIYF. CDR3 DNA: TGTGCCATCAGGGACAGCTCTGGAAACACCATATATTTT.

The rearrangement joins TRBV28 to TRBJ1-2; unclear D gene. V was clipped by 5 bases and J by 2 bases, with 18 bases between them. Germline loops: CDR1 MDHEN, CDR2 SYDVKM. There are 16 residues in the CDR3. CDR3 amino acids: CASSPYGEGLNYGYTF. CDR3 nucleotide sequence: TGTGCCAGCAGTCCATACGGAGAGGGTCTAAACTATGGCTACACCTTC.

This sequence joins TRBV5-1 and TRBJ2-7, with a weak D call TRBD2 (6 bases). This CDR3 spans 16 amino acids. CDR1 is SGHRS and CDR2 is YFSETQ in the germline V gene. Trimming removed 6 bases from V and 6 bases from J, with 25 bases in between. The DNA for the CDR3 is TGCGCCAGCAATCCCTTGGGAGGAGTGAACTACGTCGAGCAGTACTTC. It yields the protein CASNPLGGVNYVEQYF.

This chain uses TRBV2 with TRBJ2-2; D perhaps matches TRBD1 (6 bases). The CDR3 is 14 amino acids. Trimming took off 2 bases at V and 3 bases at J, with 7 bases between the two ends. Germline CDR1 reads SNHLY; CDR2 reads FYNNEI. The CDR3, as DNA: TGTGCCAGCAGTGAAAACAGGGACACCGGGGAGCTGTTTTTT. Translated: CASSENRDTGELFF.

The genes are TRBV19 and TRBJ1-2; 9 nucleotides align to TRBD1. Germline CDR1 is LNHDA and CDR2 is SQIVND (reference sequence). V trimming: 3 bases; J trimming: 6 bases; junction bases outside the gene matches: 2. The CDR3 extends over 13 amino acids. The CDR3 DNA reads TGTGCCAGTAGTATGGACAGGGGTGATGGCTACACCTTC. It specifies CASSMDRGDGYTF.

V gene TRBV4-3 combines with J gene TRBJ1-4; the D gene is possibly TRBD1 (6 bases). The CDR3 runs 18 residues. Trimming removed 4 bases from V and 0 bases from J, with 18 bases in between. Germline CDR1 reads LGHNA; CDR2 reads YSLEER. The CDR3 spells CASSPQTQGIPTNEKLFF. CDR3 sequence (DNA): TGCGCCAGCAGCCCCCAAACACAGGGAATACCAACTAATGAAAAACTGTTTTTT.

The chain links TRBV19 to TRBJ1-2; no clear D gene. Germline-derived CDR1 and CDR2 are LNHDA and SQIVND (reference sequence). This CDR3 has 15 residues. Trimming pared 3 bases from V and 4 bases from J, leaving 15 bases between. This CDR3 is CASSISDNLSYGYTF. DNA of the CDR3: TGTGCCAGTAGTATTTCAGACAATTTAAGCTATGGCTACACCTTC.